This is a list of T cell receptor beta chains from one sample in a study of beta chain features in type 1 diabetes. The assay was immunoSEQ multiplex PCR, and TCRdb's table has in-frame clones only and misses some. The table includes some 290,000 clones, 24% detected once. Sequencing input: naive CD4+ T cells from blood. The source of these receptors is a woman aged 25 to 39 with type 1 diabetes. The CDR3 runs from the conserved cysteine through the conserved F or W. The D gene is left open where the match is weak. Clone size is shown for a subset of rows, as once, few, many or a class of expanded clone.

TGTGCCAGCAGTGACGGCGGAGCCTACACAGATACGCAGTATTTT CASSDGGAYTDTQYF - TRBV6-4 - TRBJ2-3
TGTGCCAGCAGCTCGGGTAGCGGGATCCTGGGGTACAATGAGCAGTTCTTC CASSSGSGILGYNEQFF - TRBV7-9 TRBD2 TRBJ2-1
TGCAGCGTTGAAGAGGGACAGGGTGGGGATGAGCAGTTCTTC CSVEEGQGGDEQFF - TRBV29-1 TRBD1 TRBJ2-1
TGTGCCAGCAGTATCCCGGGACAGGGTCACACCTTC CASSIPGQGHTF once TRBV28 TRBD1 TRBJ1-2
TGTGCCAGCAGCCCCGGAGGACAGGGGATGAGATTCTCTGGCTACACCTTC CASSPGGQGMRFSGYTF few TRBV7-2 TRBD1 TRBJ1-2
TGTGCCAGCTCAGGCGGCGGAGACACTGAAGCTTTCTTT CASSGGGDTEAFF - TRBV18 - TRBJ1-1
TGTGCCAGCCAGGGGGCTGGAGATACGCAGTATTTT CASQGAGDTQYF few TRBV7-9 TRBD1 TRBJ2-3
TGCGCCAGCAGCCAAGTTGGTGTTACAGGACTATACAATGAGCAGTTCTTC CASSQVGVTGLYNEQFF - TRBV4-1 - TRBJ2-1
TGTGCCAGCAGTTCACAGGGGGCTTTCCATGAGCAGTTCTTC CASSSQGAFHEQFF few TRBV6-5 TRBD1 TRBJ2-1
TGTGCCAGTAGTCTTCAGGGGTTTAGCTCCTACGAGCAGTACTTC CASSLQGFSSYEQYF - TRBV19 - TRBJ2-7
TGCGCCAGCAGCTTACAACAGGGGGTCTTTAGCACAGATACGCAGTATTTT CASSLQQGVFSTDTQYF few TRBV4-1 TRBD1 TRBJ2-3
TGTGCCAGTGGGGGGTGGAGAGCGAACACCGGGGAGCTGTTTTTT CASGGWRANTGELFF few TRBV19 - TRBJ2-2